Listed here are 5 T cell receptor beta chains from one sample, sequenced in a study of blood T cell repertoires in COVID-19. Data came from immunoSEQ multiplex PCR; TCRdb stores just in-frame clones and leaves some out. The sample has 130,000 or so clones, about 85% seen once. Sequencing input: peripheral blood. These receptors were obtained from a human donor in a cohort sampled during active COVID-19.

The rearrangement joins TRBV19 to TRBJ1-5, with unresolved D. CDR3 length equals 12 residues. V lost 4 bases and J 7 bases, leaving 8 bases between the germline ends. Germline V lookup: CDR1 LNHDA, CDR2 SQIVND (reference sequence). In DNA form, the CDR3 reads TGTGCCAGTAGTAGCGTATGGCAGCCCCAGCATTTT. Its protein is CASSSVWQPQHF.

The chain joins TRBV11-2 to TRBJ1-4, with 9 bases lining up with TRBD1. The CDR3 runs 14 residues. Germline V gene data show CDR1 as SGHAT and CDR2 as FQNNGV. V lost 5 bases to trimming and J lost 8 bases; unmatched junction nucleotides: 6. This chain's CDR3 is CASSPGDREEKLFF. DNA of the CDR3: TGTGCCAGCAGCCCGGGGGACAGGGAAGAAAAACTGTTTTTT. The complete variable domain, with remaining parts taken from reference TRBV11-2 and TRBJ1-4, reads EAGVAQSPRYKIIEKRQSVAFWCNPISGHATLYWYQQILGQGPKLLIQFQNNGVVDDSQLPKDRFSAERLKGVDSTLKIQPAKLEDSAVYLCASSPGDREEKLFFGSGTQLSVL.

The chain links TRBV27 to TRBJ2-5, with 9 bases lining up with TRBD1. V was pared by 6 bases and J by 4 bases, with 9 bases of the junction left unmatched. The CDR3 sequence is 15 residues long. Germline V gene sequence: CDR1 MNHEY, CDR2 SMNVEV (reference sequence). The CDR3, as DNA: TGTGCCAGCAGACGCCCGGGACAGGGTAGAGAGACCCAGTACTTC. Protein product: CASRRPGQGRETQYF.

This clone was observed a single time. V and J are TRBV21-1 and TRBJ2-4; TRBD1, as called in the table, went unchecked against the DNA. TRBV21-1 is noted as a pseudogene. The CDR3 spans 16 residues. The CDR3 sequence: CASSLTGGLAKNIQYF. CDR3 bases: TGTGCCAGCAGCCTAACAGGGGGCTTAGCCAAAAACATTCAGTACTTC.

V and J are TRBV5-8 and TRBJ1-1; tentatively, D is TRBD1 (5 bases). Germline assignment: CDR1 SGHTS and CDR2 YDEGEE. The CDR3 has 16 amino acids. V shed 4 bases and J shed 2 bases, with 18 bases lying between them. The CDR3 protein is CASSPRVRTDNTEAFF. CDR3 in DNA: TGTGCCAGCAGCCCCAGGGTGCGGACGGATAACACTGAAGCTTTCTTT.